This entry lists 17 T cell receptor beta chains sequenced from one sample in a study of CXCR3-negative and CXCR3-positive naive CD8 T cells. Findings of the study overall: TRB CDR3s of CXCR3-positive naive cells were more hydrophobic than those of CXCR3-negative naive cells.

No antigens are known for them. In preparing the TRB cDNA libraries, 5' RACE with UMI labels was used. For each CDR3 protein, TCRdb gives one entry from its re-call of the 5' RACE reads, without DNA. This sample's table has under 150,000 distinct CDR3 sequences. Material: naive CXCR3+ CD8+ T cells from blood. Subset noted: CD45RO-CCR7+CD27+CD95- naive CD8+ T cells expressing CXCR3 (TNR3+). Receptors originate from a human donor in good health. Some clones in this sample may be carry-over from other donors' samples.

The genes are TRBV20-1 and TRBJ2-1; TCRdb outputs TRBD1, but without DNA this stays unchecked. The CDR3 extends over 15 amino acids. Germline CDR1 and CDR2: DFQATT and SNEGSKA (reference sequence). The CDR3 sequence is CSARGGLQVPLGQFF.

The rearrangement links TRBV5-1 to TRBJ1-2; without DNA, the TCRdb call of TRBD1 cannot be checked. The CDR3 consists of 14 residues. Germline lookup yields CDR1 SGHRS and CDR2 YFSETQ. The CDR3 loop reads CASSSGQGDDGYTF.

This CDR3 is CSAEPAEAEIETQYF. This chain joins TRBV20-1 and TRBJ2-5; the D call from TCRdb, TRBD2, cannot be confirmed without DNA. The CDR3 is 15 amino acids. Germline V gives CDR1 DFQATT, CDR2 SNEGSKA (reference sequence).

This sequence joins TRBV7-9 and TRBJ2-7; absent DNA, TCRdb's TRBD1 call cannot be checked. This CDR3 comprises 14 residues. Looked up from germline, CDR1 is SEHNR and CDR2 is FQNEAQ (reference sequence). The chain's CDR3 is CASSTPGGSYEQYF.

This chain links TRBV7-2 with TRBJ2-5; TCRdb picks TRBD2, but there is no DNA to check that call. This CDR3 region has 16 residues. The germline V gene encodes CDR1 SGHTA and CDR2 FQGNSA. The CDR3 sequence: CASSSGLAGSQETQYF.

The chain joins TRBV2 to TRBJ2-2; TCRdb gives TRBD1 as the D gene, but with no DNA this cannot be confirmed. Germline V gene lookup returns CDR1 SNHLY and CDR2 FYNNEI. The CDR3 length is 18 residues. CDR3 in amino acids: CASSDFPQGTSNTGELFF.

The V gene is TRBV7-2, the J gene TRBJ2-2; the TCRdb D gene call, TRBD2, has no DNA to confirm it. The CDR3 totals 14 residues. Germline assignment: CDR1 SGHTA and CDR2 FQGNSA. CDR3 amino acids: CASRIGDFLGELFF.

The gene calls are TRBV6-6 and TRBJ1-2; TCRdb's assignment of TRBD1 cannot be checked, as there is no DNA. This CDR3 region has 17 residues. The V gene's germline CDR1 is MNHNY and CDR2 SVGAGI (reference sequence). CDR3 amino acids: CASSPDHDLLGVYGYTF.

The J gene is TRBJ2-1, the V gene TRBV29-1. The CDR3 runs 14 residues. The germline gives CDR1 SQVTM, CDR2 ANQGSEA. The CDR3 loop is CSVEEGRELGEQFF.

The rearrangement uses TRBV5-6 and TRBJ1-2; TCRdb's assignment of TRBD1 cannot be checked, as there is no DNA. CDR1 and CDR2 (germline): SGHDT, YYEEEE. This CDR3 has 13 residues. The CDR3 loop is CASSQGTAYGYTF.

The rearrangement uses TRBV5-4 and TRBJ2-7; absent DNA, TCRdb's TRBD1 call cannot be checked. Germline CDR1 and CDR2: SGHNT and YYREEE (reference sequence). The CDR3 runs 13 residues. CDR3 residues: CASSLAPGDEQYF.

The CDR3 reads CSARPPGVGMPQHF. The rearrangement links TRBV20-1 to TRBJ1-5; the TRBD1 assignment by TCRdb is unverifiable without DNA. CDR3 length: 14 residues. Looked up from germline, CDR1 is DFQATT and CDR2 is SNEGSKA (reference sequence).

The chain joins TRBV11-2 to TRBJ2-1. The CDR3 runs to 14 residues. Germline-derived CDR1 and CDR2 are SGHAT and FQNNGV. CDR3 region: CASSSVTGKNEQFF.

CDR3 region: CASSFSGRAYEQYF. The chain couples TRBV28 to TRBJ2-7; TCRdb outputs TRBD2, but without DNA this stays unchecked. Germline lookup yields CDR1 MDHEN and CDR2 SYDVKM. This CDR3 spans 14 amino acids.

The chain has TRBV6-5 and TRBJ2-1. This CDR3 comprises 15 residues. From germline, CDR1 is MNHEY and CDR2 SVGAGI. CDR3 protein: CASSYSARVNNEQFF.

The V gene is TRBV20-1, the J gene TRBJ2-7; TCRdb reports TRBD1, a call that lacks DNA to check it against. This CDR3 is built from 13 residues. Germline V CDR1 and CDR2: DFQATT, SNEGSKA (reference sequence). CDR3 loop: CSAERTDSYEQYF.

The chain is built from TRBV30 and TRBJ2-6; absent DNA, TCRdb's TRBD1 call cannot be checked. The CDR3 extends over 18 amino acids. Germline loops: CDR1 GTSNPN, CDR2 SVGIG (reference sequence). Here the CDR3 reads CAWGSQGQGALGANVLTF.